The rows below give T cell receptor beta chains drawn from one sample of a study of cytotoxic CD8 clonotypes in ibrutinib-treated CLL. The data were produced by immunoSEQ multiplex PCR, yet TCRdb's version contains in-frame clones alone and is incomplete. The data show 200,000 to 250,000 clones, 70% seen once. The source was PBMCs, collected after 24 months of ibrutinib treatment. These TCRs come from a human donor with chronic lymphocytic leukemia. Each CDR3 is given with its conserved first and last residue. A D gene is named only where the DNA matches it firmly. The listing skips clone size in some rows; elsewhere it reads once, few, many or a size class.

V	size	J	D	DNA	CDR3
TRBV4-1	.	TRBJ2-7	TRBD1	TGCGCCAGCAGCCCCGGCCCGGGACAGGGGTTCGACGAGCAGTACTTC	CASSPGPGQGFDEQYF
TRBV2	few	TRBJ2-5	.	TGTGCCAGCAGTGGCGACAGTTATTCGGCCCAGTACTTC	CASSGDSYSAQYF
TRBV19	.	TRBJ1-1	.	TGTGCCAGTAGTATACCAGGGATCGGCACTGAAGCTTTCTTT	CASSIPGIGTEAFF
TRBV7-3	.	TRBJ2-1	.	TGTGCCAGCAAGGACGCACCGCTTGACAATGAGCAGTTCTTC	CASKDAPLDNEQFF
TRBV19	.	TRBJ2-1	.	TGTGCCAGTAGTCTCTATCCTAGCGCCAACAATGAGCAGTTCTTC	CASSLYPSANNEQFF
TRBV19	.	TRBJ2-1	TRBD2	TGTGCCAGCGAAGGCGGGAGGGTATACAATGAGCAGTTCTTC	CASEGGRVYNEQFF
TRBV5-4	.	TRBJ2-1	TRBD1	TGTGCCAGCAGCTCCCCTCTCGGACAGGGGGGCAATGAGCAGTTCTTC	CASSSPLGQGGNEQFF
TRBV5-1	.	TRBJ2-1	TRBD2	TGCGCCAGCAGCTACCTCTCCGGGACTAGCGGTAGCGGAGGGGAGCAGTTCTTC	CASSYLSGTSGSGGEQFF
TRBV5-1	.	TRBJ1-1	.	TGCGCCAGCAGCTTGGACAGGCGAACGACTGTAGCTTTCTTT	CASSLDRRTTVAFF
TRBV5-1	.	TRBJ2-1	TRBD2	TGCGCCAGCAGCCAGACTAGCGGATCCTACAATGAGCAGTTCTTC	CASSQTSGSYNEQFF
TRBV27	.	TRBJ2-5	TRBD2	TGTGCCAGCAGTAGACTAGCGGGAGGGCGTGAGACCCAGTACTTC	CASSRLAGGRETQYF
TRBV7-3	.	TRBJ2-1	.	TGTGCCAGCAGCTCCACTTTAGGGGGGAGTAATGAGCAGTTCTTC	CASSSTLGGSNEQFF
TRBV5-1	.	TRBJ2-7	.	TGCGCCAGCAGCTCCAGGTCCTACGAGCAGTACTTC	CASSSRSYEQYF
TRBV4-2	.	TRBJ2-7	.	TGTGCCAGCAGCTCGCTGTTGGGAGGTAGGGAGCAGTACTTC	CASSSLLGGREQYF
TRBV10-3	few	TRBJ1-1	.	TGTGCCATCAGTGATCGGAAGGAGATGAACACTGAAGCTTTCTTT	CAISDRKEMNTEAFF
TRBV15	.	TRBJ1-5	.	TGTGCCACCAGCAGAGATAAAGGGTTCAATCAGCCCCAGCATTTT	CATSRDKGFNQPQHF
TRBV6-1	.	TRBJ2-1	.	TGTGCCAGCAGTGTCGTAGAGTACAATGAGCAGTTCTTC	CASSVVEYNEQFF
TRBV19	.	TRBJ2-3	.	TGTGCCAGTAGTATTGGTCGGGGACTAGATACGCAGTATTTT	CASSIGRGLDTQYF
TRBV4-1	.	TRBJ2-5	TRBD2	TGCGCCAGCAGCCAAGATACTAGCGGGATAGAGACCCAGTACTTC	CASSQDTSGIETQYF
TRBV5-1	.	TRBJ1-1	.	TGCGCCAGCAGCTCGACGACAGGCCGAACTGAAGCTTTCTTT	CASSSTTGRTEAFF
TRBV7-9	.	TRBJ1-2	TRBD1	TGTGCCAGCAGCTGGACAGGGGAGGGTGGCTACACCTTC	CASSWTGEGGYTF
TRBV29-1	.	TRBJ2-3	.	TGCAGCGTTGAGACTAGCACAGATACGCAGTATTTT	CSVETSTDTQYF
TRBV7-3	few	TRBJ2-5	.	TGTGCCAGCAGCTTTAGCGAAAAAGAGACCCAGTACTTC	CASSFSEKETQYF
TRBV5-1	.	TRBJ2-2	.	TGCGCCAGCAGCTTGGAGGGTTTCGGCGGGGAGCTGTTTTTT	CASSLEGFGGELFF
TRBV10-3	.	TRBJ2-7	TRBD2	TGTGCCATAACCCTGGGGGGTAGCGGGAGGTCCTACGAGCAGTACTTC	CAITLGGSGRSYEQYF
TRBV15	few	TRBJ1-4	.	TGTGCCACCAGCAGAGAAGGGCTGGGTAATGAAAAACTGTTTTTT	CATSREGLGNEKLFF
TRBV28	.	TRBJ2-3	.	TGTGCCAGCAGGCAGGGGTTTGGTACAGATACGCAGTATTTT	CASRQGFGTDTQYF
TRBV15	.	TRBJ1-1	.	TGTGCCACCAGGGCCGATGTCTCGGACACTGAAGCTTTCTTT	CATRADVSDTEAFF
TRBV18	.	TRBJ1-5	.	TGTGCCAGCTCACCAGAACAGGCCCATAATCAGCCCCAGCATTTT	CASSPEQAHNQPQHF
TRBV7-9	.	TRBJ1-5	.	TGTGCCAGCAGCAGCGGACAGTATAGCAATCAGCCCCAGCATTTT	CASSSGQYSNQPQHF
TRBV19	.	TRBJ2-7	TRBD1	TGTGCCAGTAGTATCGGAATGGGGACAGGGCTCTACGAGCAGTACTTC	CASSIGMGTGLYEQYF
TRBV5-8	.	TRBJ2-7	.	TGTGCCAGCAGCTTGGTAGATGTTATATCACACTTC	CASSLVDVISHF
TRBV4-1	few	TRBJ1-1	.	TGCGCCAGCAGCCAAGAAAAGAAAAGCAGAGAGACTGAAGCTTTCTTT	CASSQEKKSRETEAFF
TRBV11-1	.	TRBJ2-5	.	TGTGCCAGCAGCTTAGACAAGTACCAAGAGACCCAGTACTTC	CASSLDKYQETQYF
TRBV27	.	TRBJ2-5	TRBD2	TGTGCCAGCAGTTTATCGACAACTAGCGGGGTCCAAGAGACCCAGTACTTC	CASSLSTTSGVQETQYF
TRBV30	.	TRBJ1-2	.	TGTGCCTGGAGTGTACAGCAGGGGCAAGGCTACACCTTC	CAWSVQQGQGYTF
TRBV29-1	.	TRBJ2-1	TRBD1	TGCAGCGTTGAAAAACAGGGGGGTCGCGAGCAGTTCTTC	CSVEKQGGREQFF
TRBV5-1	.	TRBJ2-5	TRBD1	TGCGCCAGCAGAGTGGTGGGACAGCAAGAGACCCAGTACTTC	CASRVVGQQETQYF
TRBV27	many	TRBJ2-7	.	TGTGCCAGCGCCTCCACCGGGACAACAGGGACGTACTTC	CASASTGTTGTYF
TRBV1	few	TRBJ2-2	.	TGCACCAGCAGCCAAGCCCAACAGGGAAGGGCCGGGGAGCTGTTTTTT	CTSSQAQQGRAGELFF
TRBV28	.	TRBJ1-4	TRBD1	TGTGCCAGCAAACCACCGGGACAGCCGAATGAAAAACTGTTTTTT	CASKPPGQPNEKLFF
TRBV28	.	TRBJ2-1	TRBD2	TGTGCCAGCAGTTTAGGCGGGACTAGCGGTTTCTTGTTCTTC	CASSLGGTSGFLFF
TRBV6-5	.	TRBJ2-3	TRBD2	TGTGCCAGCAGTTCCCCTGGACTAGCGGGAGATACGCAGTATTTT	CASSSPGLAGDTQYF
TRBV19	.	TRBJ1-2	.	TGTGCCAGTAGTATATCCTTCCCTAACTATGGCTACACCTTC	CASSISFPNYGYTF
TRBV5-1	.	TRBJ2-3	TRBD2	TGCGCCAGCAGCACACTAGCGGGAGGTCCAGATACGCAGTATTTT	CASSTLAGGPDTQYF
TRBV13	once	TRBJ2-7	TRBD1	TGTGCCAGCAGCTTAGAAGGACAGGGGAACGCCTACGAGCAGTACTTC	CASSLEGQGNAYEQYF
TRBV9	.	TRBJ2-7	TRBD2	TGTGCCAGCAGCCACTACGGGGGACTAGCGGGAGACGAGCAGTACTTC	CASSHYGGLAGDEQYF
TRBV6-5	.	TRBJ2-5	TRBD2	TGTGCCAGCAGTTACTCGCTAGCGGGCCAACAAGAGACCCAGTACTTC	CASSYSLAGQQETQYF
TRBV2	.	TRBJ2-5	.	TGTGCCAGCAGTGAAGAGAGCGCCAGGGAGACCCAGTACTTC	CASSEESARETQYF